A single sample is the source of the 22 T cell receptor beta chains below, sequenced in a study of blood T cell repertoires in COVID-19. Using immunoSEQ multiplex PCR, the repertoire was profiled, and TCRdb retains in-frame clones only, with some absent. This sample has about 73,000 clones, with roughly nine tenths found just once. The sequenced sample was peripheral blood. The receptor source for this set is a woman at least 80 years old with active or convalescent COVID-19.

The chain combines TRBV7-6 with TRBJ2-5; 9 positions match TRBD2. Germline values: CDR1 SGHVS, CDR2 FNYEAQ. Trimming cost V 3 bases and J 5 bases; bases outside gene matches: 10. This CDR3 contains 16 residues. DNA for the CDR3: TGTGCCAGCAGCTTGGTTCTAGCGGGGTACCGGGAGACCCAGTACTTC. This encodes CASSLVLAGYRETQYF.

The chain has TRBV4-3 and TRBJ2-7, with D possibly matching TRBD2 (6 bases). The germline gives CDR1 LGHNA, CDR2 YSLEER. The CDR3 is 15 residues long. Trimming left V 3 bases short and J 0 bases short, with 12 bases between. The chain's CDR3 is CASSHTAGSSYEQYF. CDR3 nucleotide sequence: TGCGCCAGCAGCCATACGGCGGGGAGCTCCTACGAGCAGTACTTC.

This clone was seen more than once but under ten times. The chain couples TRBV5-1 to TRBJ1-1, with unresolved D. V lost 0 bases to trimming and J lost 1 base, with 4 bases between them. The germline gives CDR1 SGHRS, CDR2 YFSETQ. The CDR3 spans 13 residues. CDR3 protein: CASSLGANTEAFF. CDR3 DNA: TGCGCCAGCAGCTTGGGGGCGAACACTGAAGCTTTCTTT.

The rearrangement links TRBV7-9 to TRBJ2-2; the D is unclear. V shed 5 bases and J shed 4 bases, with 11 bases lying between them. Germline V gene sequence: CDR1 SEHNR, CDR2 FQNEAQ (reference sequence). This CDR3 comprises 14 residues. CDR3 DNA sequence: TGTGCCAGCAGCCCCAGGCCTTCCACCGGGGAGCTGTTTTTT. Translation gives CASSPRPSTGELFF.

In DNA form, the CDR3 reads TGTGCCAGCAGGATAAGCCCCGGGGAGCTGTTTTTT. Residues: CASRISPGELFF. The genes are TRBV11-2 and TRBJ2-2; no definite D call. The CDR3 consists of 12 residues. V was clipped by 6 bases and J by 6 bases, with 8 bases between them. Looked up from germline, CDR1 is SGHAT and CDR2 is FQNNGV.

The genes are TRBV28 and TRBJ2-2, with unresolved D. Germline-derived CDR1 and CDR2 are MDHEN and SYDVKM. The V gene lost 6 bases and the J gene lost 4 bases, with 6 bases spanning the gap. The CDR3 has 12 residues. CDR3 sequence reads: CASSLITGELFF. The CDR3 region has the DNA TGTGCCAGCAGCCTTATCACCGGGGAGCTGTTTTTT.

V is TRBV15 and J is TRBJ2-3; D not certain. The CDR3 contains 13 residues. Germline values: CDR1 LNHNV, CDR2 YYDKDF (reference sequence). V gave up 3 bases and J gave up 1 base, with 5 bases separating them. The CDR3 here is CATSSTGTDTQYF. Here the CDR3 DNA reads TGTGCCACCAGCAGCACAGGCACAGATACGCAGTATTTT.

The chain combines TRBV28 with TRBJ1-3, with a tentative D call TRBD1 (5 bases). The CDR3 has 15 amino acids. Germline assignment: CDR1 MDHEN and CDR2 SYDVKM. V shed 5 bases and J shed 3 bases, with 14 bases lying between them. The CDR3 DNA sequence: TGTGCCAGCAGTATCCCTGGGGCAGATGGAAACACCATATATTTT. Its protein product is CASSIPGADGNTIYF.

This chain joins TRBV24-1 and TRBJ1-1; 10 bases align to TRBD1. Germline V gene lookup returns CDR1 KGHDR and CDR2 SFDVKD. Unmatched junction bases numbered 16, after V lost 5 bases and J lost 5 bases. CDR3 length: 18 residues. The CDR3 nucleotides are TGTGCCACCAGTGCCTCTAACCCTGACAGGGGGCATAATACTGAAGCTTTCTTT. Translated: CATSASNPDRGHNTEAFF.

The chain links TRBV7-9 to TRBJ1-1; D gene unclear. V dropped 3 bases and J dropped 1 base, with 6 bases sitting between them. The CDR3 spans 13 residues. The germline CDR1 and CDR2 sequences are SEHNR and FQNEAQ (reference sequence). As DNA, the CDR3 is TGTGCCAGCAGCTTCGACAAGAACACTGAAGCTTTCTTT. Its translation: CASSFDKNTEAFF.

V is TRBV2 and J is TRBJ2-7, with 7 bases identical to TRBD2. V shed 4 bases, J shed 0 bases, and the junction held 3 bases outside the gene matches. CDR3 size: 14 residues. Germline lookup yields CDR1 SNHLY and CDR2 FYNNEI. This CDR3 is CASSGRGTSYEQYF. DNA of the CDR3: TGTGCCAGCAGTGGGCGGGGGACCTCCTACGAGCAGTACTTC.

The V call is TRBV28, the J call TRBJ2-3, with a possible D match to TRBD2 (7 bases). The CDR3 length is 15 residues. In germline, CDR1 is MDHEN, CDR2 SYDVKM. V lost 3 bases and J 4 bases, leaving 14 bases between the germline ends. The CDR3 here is CASSFRRGGADTQYF. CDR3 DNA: TGTGCCAGCAGTTTTAGGAGGGGGGGCGCAGATACGCAGTATTTT.

CDR3 in amino acids: CASAGQGALTGELFF. The DNA of the CDR3 is TGTGCCAGCGCGGGACAGGGGGCGCTCACCGGGGAGCTGTTTTTT. The genes are TRBV18 and TRBJ2-2, with 12 bases matching TRBD1. The CDR3 covers 15 residues. Germline CDR1 and CDR2: KGHSH and LQKENI. V was pared by 8 bases and J by 4 bases, with 5 bases of the junction left unmatched. Full variable domain (remainder filled in from reference TRBV18 and TRBJ2-2): NAGVMQNPRHLVRRRGQEARLRCSPMKGHSHVYWYRQLPEEGLKFMVYLQKENIIDESGMPKERFSAEFPKEGPSILRIQQVVRGDSAAYFCASAGQGALTGELFFGEGSRLTVL.

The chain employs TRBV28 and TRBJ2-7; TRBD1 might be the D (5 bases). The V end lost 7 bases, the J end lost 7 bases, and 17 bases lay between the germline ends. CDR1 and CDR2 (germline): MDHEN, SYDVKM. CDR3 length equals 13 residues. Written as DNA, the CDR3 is TGTGCCAGCAACACAGGTTACTGGGGAGAGCAGTACTTC. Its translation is CASNTGYWGEQYF.

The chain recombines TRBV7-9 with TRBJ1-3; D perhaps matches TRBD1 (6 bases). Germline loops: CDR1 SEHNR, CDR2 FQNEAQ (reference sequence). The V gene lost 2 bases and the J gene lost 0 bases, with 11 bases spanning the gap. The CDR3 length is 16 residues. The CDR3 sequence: CASSLTTGSSGNTIYF. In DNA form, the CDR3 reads TGTGCCAGCAGCTTAACCACAGGGAGCTCTGGAAACACCATATATTTT.

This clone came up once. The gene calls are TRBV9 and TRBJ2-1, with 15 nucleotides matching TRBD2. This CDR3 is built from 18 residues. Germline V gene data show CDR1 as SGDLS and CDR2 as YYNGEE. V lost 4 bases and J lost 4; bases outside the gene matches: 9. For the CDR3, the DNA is TGTGCCAGCAGCCCGGGGTTGGGACTAGCGGGGGGTTACAATGAGCAGTTCTTC. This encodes CASSPGLGLAGGYNEQFF.

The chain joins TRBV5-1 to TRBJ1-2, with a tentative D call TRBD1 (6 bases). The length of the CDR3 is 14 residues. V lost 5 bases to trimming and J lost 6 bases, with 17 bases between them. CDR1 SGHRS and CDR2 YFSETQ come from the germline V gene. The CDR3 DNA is TGCGCCAGCAGTTTCGACAGGCGGGAGAATGGCTACACCTTC. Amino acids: CASSFDRRENGYTF. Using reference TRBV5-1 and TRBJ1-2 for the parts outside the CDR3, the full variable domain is KAGVTQTPRYLIKTRGQQVTLSCSPISGHRSVSWYQQTPGQGLQFLFEYFSETQRNKGNFPGRFSGRQFSNSRSEMNVSTLELGDSALYLCASSFDRRENGYTFGSGTRLTVV.

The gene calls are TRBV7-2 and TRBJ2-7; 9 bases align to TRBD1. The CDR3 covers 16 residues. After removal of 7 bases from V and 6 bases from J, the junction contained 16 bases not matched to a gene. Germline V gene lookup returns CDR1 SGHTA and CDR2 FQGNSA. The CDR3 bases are TGTGCCAGCAAATTCAGTACAGGGGGCGCCTTTGGCGAGCAGTACTTC. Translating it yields CASKFSTGGAFGEQYF.

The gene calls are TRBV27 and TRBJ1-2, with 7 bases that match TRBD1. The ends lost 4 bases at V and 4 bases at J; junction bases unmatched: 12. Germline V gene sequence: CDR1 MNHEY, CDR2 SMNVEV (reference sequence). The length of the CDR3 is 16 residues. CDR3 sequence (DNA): TGTGCCAGCAGTTCCACCTACAGGGGTAGGGGCTATGGCTACACCTTC. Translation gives CASSSTYRGRGYGYTF.

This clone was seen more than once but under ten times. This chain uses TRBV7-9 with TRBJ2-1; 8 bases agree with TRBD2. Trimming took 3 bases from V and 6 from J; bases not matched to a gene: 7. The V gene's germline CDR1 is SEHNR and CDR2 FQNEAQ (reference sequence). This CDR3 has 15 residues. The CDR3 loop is CASSFSGANSNEQFF. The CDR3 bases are TGTGCCAGCAGCTTTAGCGGGGCGAACTCCAATGAGCAGTTCTTC.

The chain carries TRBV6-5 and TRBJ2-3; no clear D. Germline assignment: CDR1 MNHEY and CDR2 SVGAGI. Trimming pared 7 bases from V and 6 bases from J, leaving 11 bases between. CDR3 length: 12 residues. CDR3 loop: CASTLFRDTQYF. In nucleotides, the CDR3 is TGTGCCAGCACCTTATTTCGGGATACGCAGTATTTT.

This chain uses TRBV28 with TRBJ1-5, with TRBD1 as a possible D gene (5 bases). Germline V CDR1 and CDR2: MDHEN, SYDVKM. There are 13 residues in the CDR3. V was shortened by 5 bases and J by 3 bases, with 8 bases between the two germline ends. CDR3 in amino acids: CASSGTYNQPQHF. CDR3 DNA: TGTGCCAGCAGTGGGACTTACAATCAGCCCCAGCATTTT.